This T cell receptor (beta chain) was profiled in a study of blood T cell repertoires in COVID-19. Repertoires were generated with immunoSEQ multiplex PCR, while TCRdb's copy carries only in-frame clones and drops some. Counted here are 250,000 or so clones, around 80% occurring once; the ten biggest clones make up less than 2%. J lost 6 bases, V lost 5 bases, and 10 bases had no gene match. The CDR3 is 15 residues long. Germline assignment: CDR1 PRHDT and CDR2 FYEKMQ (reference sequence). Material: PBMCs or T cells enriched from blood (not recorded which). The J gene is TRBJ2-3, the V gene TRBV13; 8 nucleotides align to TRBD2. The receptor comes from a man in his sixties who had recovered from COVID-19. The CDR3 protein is CASSPKSGGRDTQYF. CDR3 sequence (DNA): TGTGCCAGCAGCCCAAAGAGCGGGGGACGGGATACGCAGTATTTT.